Following are 16 T cell receptor beta chains from one sample sequenced in a study of blood T cell repertoires in COVID-19. Clones were sequenced by immunoSEQ multiplex PCR, and TCRdb holds only the in-frame ones, with some missing. The sample lists over 90,000 clones, approximately 91% seen once, with under 3.5% in the top ten. Sequenced: peripheral blood. These TCRs come from a woman aged 70-85 years with acute or convalescent COVID-19.

The V gene is TRBV7-9, the J gene TRBJ2-2; perhaps TRBD1 as D (5 bases). Trimming took 6 bases from V and 6 from J, leaving 5 bases between them. Per the germline V gene, CDR1 is SEHNR and CDR2 is FQNEAQ (reference sequence). The CDR3 length is 11 residues. The CDR3 region is CASRGAGELFF. The CDR3 coding sequence is TGTGCCAGCAGAGGGGCCGGGGAGCTGTTTTTT. Full variable domain (missing parts from reference TRBV7-9 and TRBJ2-2): DTGVSQNPRHKITKRGQNVTFRCDPISEHNRLYWYRQTLGQGPEFLTYFQNEAQLEKSRLLSDRFSAERPKGSFSTLEIQRTEQGDSAMYLCASRGAGELFFGEGSRLTVL.

V usage is TRBV5-6 and J usage is TRBJ2-2, with a tentative D call TRBD1 (6 bases). V was trimmed by 3 bases and J by 5 bases, leaving 20 bases between them. The CDR3 contains 17 residues. Germline CDR1 is SGHDT and CDR2 is YYEEEE. For the CDR3, the DNA is TGTGCCAGCAGCTCCTGGCTGACAGGACACTATACCGGGGAGCTGTTTTTT. This translates into CASSSWLTGHYTGELFF.

The chain employs TRBV5-6 and TRBJ1-1; 9 bases fit TRBD1. The CDR3 runs 16 residues. The junction had 12 bases not matched to a gene; V was cut back by 3 bases and J by 6 bases. The germline CDR1 and CDR2 sequences are SGHDT and YYEEEE. CDR3 nucleotides: TGTGCCAGCAGCTCTTGGGGGACAGGGCAGGCGTCTGAAGCTTTCTTT. Its protein is CASSSWGTGQASEAFF.

The chain joins TRBV6-5 to TRBJ1-6; D is perhaps TRBD1 (5 bases). This CDR3 is 15 amino acids long. Germline CDR1 reads MNHEY; CDR2 reads SVGAGI. V gave up 2 bases and J gave up 10 bases, with 15 bases separating them. In nucleotides, the CDR3 is TGTGCCAGCAGTTACAGAGGTGGGGGGGACTCACCCCTCCACTTT. Amino acids: CASSYRGGGDSPLHF.

J is TRBJ2-1 and V is TRBV12-3 or TRBV12-4; D perhaps matches TRBD2 (5 bases). This CDR3 is 11 amino acids long. Trimming took 7 bases from V and 15 from J, leaving 16 bases between them. This chain's CDR3 is CASTSGMYSFF. CDR3 coding DNA: TGTGCCAGCACTTCCGGGATGTATTCGTTCTTC.

The V and J genes are TRBV21-1 and TRBJ2-7; the table assigns TRBD2, which was not confirmed against the DNA. TRBV21-1 is labeled a pseudogene. The CDR3 is made up of 16 amino acids. The CDR3 nucleotides read TGTGCCAACGAGCCTTCAATGGGGGGATTGTATAACGAGCAGTACTTC. Its protein product is CANEPSMGGLYNEQYF.

The rearrangement joins TRBV28 to TRBJ1-2; D call uncertain. The V end lost 1 base, the J end lost 4 bases, and 10 bases lay between the germline ends. Germline CDR1 is MDHEN and CDR2 is SYDVKM. The CDR3 is 14 amino acids. This CDR3 reads CASSLYRGSYGYTF. Written as DNA, the CDR3 is TGTGCCAGCAGTTTATATCGGGGAAGCTATGGCTACACCTTC.

This rearrangement joins TRBV19 to TRBJ2-3; 8 nucleotides match TRBD1. This CDR3 is built from 15 residues. Trimming at V came to 3 bases and at J to 5 bases, leaving 7 bases not matched to a gene. Germline CDR1 and CDR2: LNHDA and SQIVND (reference sequence). The CDR3 region is CASSMGQAILDTQYF. As DNA, the CDR3 is TGTGCCAGTAGTATGGGACAGGCGATTTTAGATACGCAGTATTTT.

This chain connects TRBV2 to TRBJ2-1; TRBD2 is a possible D gene (6 bases). The V gene's germline CDR1 is SNHLY and CDR2 FYNNEI. CDR3 size: 15 residues. Trimming removed 7 bases at V and 1 base at J, with 14 bases between. DNA for the CDR3: TGTGCCAGCATAGTGGAGGGCTATTCCTACAATGAGCAGTTCTTC. Translation: CASIVEGYSYNEQFF.

V and J are TRBV30 and TRBJ1-3, with TRBD1 as a possible D gene (5 bases). Between the trimmed V and J ends, which lost 3 bases and 0 bases, there was a span of 9 bases. The germline gives CDR1 GTSNPN, CDR2 SVGIG (reference sequence). The CDR3 covers 14 residues. The CDR3 region is CAWRQGNSGNTIYF. In nucleotides, the CDR3 is TGTGCCTGGAGGCAGGGAAACTCTGGAAACACCATATATTTT.

This chain joins TRBV24-1 and TRBJ1-2; 8 bases fit TRBD1. The J segment lost 1 base and the V segment lost 5 bases, leaving 2 bases of the junction unmatched. CDR1 and CDR2 (germline): KGHDR, SFDVKD. The CDR3 length is 14 residues. The CDR3 region is CATSGQGNNYGYTF. CDR3 DNA: TGTGCCACCAGTGGACAGGGGAATAACTATGGCTACACCTTC.

This clone has a single count. The chain links TRBV6-5 to TRBJ2-1, with a weak D call TRBD1 (5 bases). Germline CDR1 is MNHEY and CDR2 is SVGAGI. V lost 5 bases and J 7 bases, leaving 18 bases between the germline ends. This CDR3 region has 15 residues. This CDR3 reads CASSTYITRENEQFF. CDR3 coding DNA: TGTGCCAGCAGTACCTACATAACCAGGGAAAATGAGCAGTTCTTC.

This chain joins TRBV6-1 and TRBJ2-1, with 10 bases matching TRBD2. The CDR3 totals 17 residues. The germline V gene has CDR1 MNHNS and CDR2 SASEGT. The J segment lost 2 bases and the V segment lost 4 bases, leaving 8 bases of the junction unmatched. The CDR3 DNA sequence: TGTGCCAGCAGTGCGTGGACTAGCGGAAAAACCTACAATGAGCAGTTCTTC. Translation gives CASSAWTSGKTYNEQFF.

This chain uses TRBV20-1 with TRBJ1-5; D gene unclear. This CDR3 is 13 amino acids long. V lost 3 bases and J lost 5, with 11 bases in between. Per germline, CDR1 DFQATT and CDR2 SNEGSKA (reference sequence). CDR3 nucleotide sequence: TGCAGTGCTAGTTGGGAGCCCTATCAGCCCCAGCATTTT. It yields the protein CSASWEPYQPQHF.

The rearrangement uses TRBV5-1 and TRBJ1-6, with TRBD1 as a possible D gene (5 bases). V was clipped by 0 bases and J by 3 bases, with 10 bases between them. This CDR3 has 16 amino acids. In germline, CDR1 is SGHRS, CDR2 YFSETQ. The CDR3 sequence is CASSLDPGHYNSPLHF. CDR3 nucleotide sequence: TGCGCCAGCAGCTTGGACCCCGGACACTATAATTCACCCCTCCACTTT.

Here the CDR3 reads CASRALNTGELFF. In DNA, the CDR3 is TGTGCCAGCAGGGCCCTGAACACCGGGGAGCTGTTTTTT. The J gene is TRBJ2-2, the V gene TRBV6-5; no clear D. This CDR3 is 13 amino acids long. The V end was cut by 6 bases, the J end by 1 base, with 6 bases between. Germline V lookup: CDR1 MNHEY, CDR2 SVGAGI.